The clone carrying this T cell receptor (beta chain) was counted between two and nine times. The data were obtained in a study of blood T cells in healthy people across ages. Alongside a J-beta primer mix, a sample-barcoded 5' primer served in a second PCR lasting roughly 6 to 11 cycles. TCRdb ran MiXCR on the 5' RACE reads and lists one entry per CDR3 protein. This sample carries about 730,000 distinct CDR3 sequences, roughly 45% of them seen once, and the ten largest clones take around a fifth. The V end lost 0 bases, the J end lost 5 bases, and 17 bases lay between the germline ends. Germline V gene data show CDR1 as LGHDT and CDR2 as YNNKEL (reference sequence). The CDR3 covers 16 residues.

V and J are TRBV3-1 and TRBJ2-7, with a weak D call TRBD2 (5 bases). The origin of this receptor is a woman aged 60-75 years in good health. Sequencing input: blood. The CDR3: CASSQDLRGSADEQYF. The CDR3 DNA follows: TGTGCCAGCAGCCAAGATCTACGGGGATCCGCCGACGAGCAGTACTTC.